The entry that follows covers one T cell receptor beta chain sequence. Its recognized antigen is unknown. Qualities for individual bases were not recorded, and no much larger clone is one base off. Deletion took 5 bases off V and 0 bases off J, with a span of 8 bases between the germline ends. The CDR3, from cysteine to phenylalanine, totals 13 residues. Only the CDR3 part of the read is kept: 39 bases, read in frame from the first base. For CDR1 and CDR2, the germline V gene lists LGHNT and FRNRAP. The collaborating institutions used their own protocols to collect whole blood in K2EDTA tubes. Collaborator samples were shipped for TCRbeta analysis as frozen whole blood, isolated PBMCs, or DNA extracted from either sample type. The immunoSEQ Assay, a bias-controlled multiplex PCR, was used to amplify TCRbeta CDR3 regions from genomic DNA. The authors' analysis ran thus. The number of nucleated cells in each sample was estimated by amplification of reference gene primers within the assay. To quantify the absolute abundance of each unique TCRbeta CDR3 rearrangement, sequence reads were collapsed and filtered. Productive Simpson clonality was computed per sample as the square root of Simpson's diversity index over productive rearrangements. The immuneACCESS repertoire file appears here via TCRdb, limited to in-frame rearrangements. These files lack a portion of the clones; in checked studies, under half of the deficit traces to unresolved V genes, and the cause of the others is not known. From that table come the V and J calls and clone size; the DNA was used to work out D and trimming. The sample table holds 150,000 to 200,000 clones, of which more than 75% were seen once. The ten top clones hold 6% of the sample.

The sample comes from a study of blood T cell repertoires in COVID-19 (TCRdb year 2020). With regard to the full study: Collaborator samples came from the United States, Italy and Spain and covered acute and convalescent phases of COVID-19. The material from the prospective study consisted of cDNA or gDNA derived from T cells, B-cell-depleted T cells, or PBMCs. Subjects who had been exposed to COVID-19, were actively infected with it, or had recovered from it provided the deeply sampled blood TCRbeta repertoires that made up the dataset. A freely available public database, intended as a resource for researchers studying the immune response to SARS-CoV-2, is where the repertoires were released. The samples were drawn from the first 160 participants of the ongoing ImmuneRACE study and from 1,254 subjects provided by 6 global collaborators. Sample metadata almost always included a de-identified subject ID, COVID-19 status, age in years and sex. HLA class I and class II types, where available, came from metadata supplied by the sample provider rather than from assay-based typing.

What the research found in general, with its limitations: The quantity of clinical and demographic metadata differed by source and by participant and was supplied without curation.

Sequenced input: peripheral blood. This clonotype was sampled from a man aged 35 to 55 with active or convalescent COVID-19. The sequence links TRBV12-5 to TRBJ2-7; there is no confident call for the D gene. Here is the DNA: TGTGCTAGTGGTCAATACAACTCCTACGAGCAGTACTTC. This encodes CASGQYNSYEQYF. When the CDR3 is completed using the reference TRBV12-5 and TRBJ2-7 genes on either side, the full variable domain is DARVTQTPRHKVTEMGQEVTMRCQPILGHNTVFWYRQTMMQGLELLAYFRNRAPLDDSGMPKDRFSAEMPDATLATLKIQPSEPRDSAVYFCASGQYNSYEQYFGPGTRLTVT.